The rows below give T cell receptor beta chains drawn from one sample of a study of response to subunit inactivated influenza vaccine. One entry per CDR3 protein, called by TCRdb with MiXCR from the RT-PCR reads. The sample has 700,000 to 900,000 distinct CDR3 sequences, 21% seen once; the top ten hold 10%. The material sequenced was PBMCs from blood, taken more than 4 days after vaccination. The receptors derive from a man in his fifties who received an inactivated influenza vaccine. The CDR3 runs from the conserved cysteine through the conserved F or W. D genes are given only for firm matches. The size entry is marked missing in some rows and otherwise reads once, few, many or a size class.

d_gene,j_gene,v_gene,abundance,len,CDR3nt,CDR3aa
-,TRBJ2-1,TRBV7-2,-,15,TGTGCCAGCAGCTACTTCGGGGCGGTATACAATGAGCAGTTCTTC,CASSYFGAVYNEQFF
TRBD2,TRBJ2-1,TRBV4-1,-,17,TGCGCCAGCAGCGTCAGCGGGGGGCGCATGCCCTACAATGAGCAGTTCTTC,CASSVSGGRMPYNEQFF
-,TRBJ2-3,TRBV7-8,once,17,TGTGCCAGCAGCCTTGTGGCGGGGACCAACCTCGCGGATACGCAGTATTTT,CASSLVAGTNLADTQYF
-,TRBJ2-7,TRBV9,few,16,TGTGCCAGCAGCGTAGCGCGGGACACATTCTCCTACGAGCAGTACTTC,CASSVARDTFSYEQYF
TRBD2,TRBJ2-2,TRBV12-3/TRBV12-4,-,18,TGTGCCAGCAGTTTAGCGTTACTAGCGGGAGGACTCACCGGGGAGCTGTTTTTT,CASSLALLAGGLTGELFF
-,TRBJ1-5,TRBV29-1,few,14,TGCAGCGGAAGAGAGGACCGGGATAATCAGCCCCAGCATTTT,CSGREDRDNQPQHF
-,TRBJ2-7,TRBV5-1,-,15,TGCGCCAGCAGCTTGGGGGCGGAGAGCTCCTACGAGCAGTACTTC,CASSLGAESSYEQYF
-,TRBJ2-1,TRBV4-3,-,16,TGCGCCAGCAGCCAAAACCCGGGGGACTCCTACAATGAGCAGTTCTTC,CASSQNPGDSYNEQFF
-,TRBJ2-3,TRBV20-1,-,17,TGCAGTGCTAGAGGTCCTAGGATGGCGGGGAGCACAGATACGCAGTATTTT,CSARGPRMAGSTDTQYF
TRBD1,TRBJ2-6,TRBV4-1,-,17,TGCGCCAGCAGCCGAGGACAGGGCCTATCTGGGGCCAACGTCCTGACTTTC,CASSRGQGLSGANVLTF
-,TRBJ2-3,TRBV6-2/TRBV6-3,-,15,TGTGCCAGCACCCCCCTTGGGGTGGGGGCAGATACGCAGTATTTT,CASTPLGVGADTQYF
-,TRBJ2-7,TRBV6-2/TRBV6-3,-,13,TGTGCCAGCATCCAGGGGGGGTCCTACGAGCAGTACTTC,CASIQGGSYEQYF
-,TRBJ1-4,TRBV20-1,few,13,TGCAGTGCTCTAAGATCAGTGGGTCAGGCTATGTTTTTT,CSALRSVGQAMFF
TRBD2,TRBJ2-3,TRBV20-1,-,16,TGCTGTGCTAGAGCGTCAGCGGGAGGTGGGACAGATACGCAGTATTTT,CCARASAGGGTDTQYF
-,TRBJ2-7,TRBV15,few,14,TGTGCCACCAGCAGAGAACTAGGGACCTACGAGCAGTACTTC,CATSRELGTYEQYF
TRBD2,TRBJ2-7,TRBV6-5,few,14,TGTGCCAGCAGTTACGCGCGCGGGAGCTACGAGCAGTACTTC,CASSYARGSYEQYF
TRBD1,TRBJ1-2,TRBV4-3,-,16,TGCGCCAGCAGCCGAAGCGCCGACACAGGGGTCGTCGGCTACACCTTC,CASSRSADTGVVGYTF
-,TRBJ2-5,TRBV12-3/TRBV12-4,-,14,TGTGCCAGCAGTTTTTCCATATCTCAAGAGACCCAGTACTTC,CASSFSISQETQYF
TRBD2,TRBJ2-1,TRBV27,-,13,TGTGCCAGCAGTTTATTATTGCGGGGGATGGAGTTCTTC,CASSLLLRGMEFF
-,TRBJ2-2,TRBV7-6,-,14,TGTGCCAGCAGTGTACAGACAAGGGCGGAGGAGCTGTTTTTT,CASSVQTRAEELFF
-,TRBJ2-3,TRBV9,many,15,TGTGCCAGCAGCGTAGGAGGGGGGAGCACAGATACGCAGTATTTT,CASSVGGGSTDTQYF
-,TRBJ2-7,TRBV7-2,-,13,TGTGCCAGCAGCGGGGGGAATAACTACGAGCAGTACTTC,CASSGGNNYEQYF
TRBD1,TRBJ2-3,TRBV4-1,few,17,TGCGCCAGCAGCCACTGGCTCGGACAGGCATTTAATCGGAGTCGGTATTTT,CASSHWLGQAFNRSRYF
TRBD1,TRBJ2-3,TRBV5-1,-,15,TGCGCCAGCAGCCGGGACAGGGGAACCACAGATACGCAGTATTTT,CASSRDRGTTDTQYF
-,TRBJ2-3,TRBV11-1,-,14,TGTGCCAGCAGCCCCCCTGTGAGCACAGATACGCAGTATTTT,CASSPPVSTDTQYF
-,TRBJ2-7,TRBV4-2,-,14,TGTGCCAGCAGCGGTAGGGCTCAGGGCTACGAGCAGTACTTC,CASSGRAQGYEQYF